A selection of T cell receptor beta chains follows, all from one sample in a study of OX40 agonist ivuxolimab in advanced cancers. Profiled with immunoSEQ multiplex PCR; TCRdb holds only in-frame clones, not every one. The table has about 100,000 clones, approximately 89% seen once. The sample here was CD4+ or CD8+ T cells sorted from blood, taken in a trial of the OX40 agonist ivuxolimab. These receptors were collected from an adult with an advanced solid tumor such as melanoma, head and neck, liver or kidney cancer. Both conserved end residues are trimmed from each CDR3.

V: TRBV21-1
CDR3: ASSKVILGTASYEQY

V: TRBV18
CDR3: ASSRPGTGSYEQY

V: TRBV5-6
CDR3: ASSSGLAGIYSYEQY

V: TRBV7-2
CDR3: ASSLSLVVDTQY

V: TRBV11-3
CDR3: ASSPGPINEQF

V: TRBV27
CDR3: ASSSRGTSINEQF

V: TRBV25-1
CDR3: ASSAQGYEQY

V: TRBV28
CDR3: ASSRHSPETQY

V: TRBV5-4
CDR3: ASSSDRTFTDTQY

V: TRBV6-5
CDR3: ASSYSVRRGYGYT

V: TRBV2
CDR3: AIRTRLAKNEQF

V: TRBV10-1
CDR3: ASSEDRGSYNEQF

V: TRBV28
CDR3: ASSLGPTGGGQETQY

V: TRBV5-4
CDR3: ASRSLLNTEAF

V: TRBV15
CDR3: ATSRKGINYEQY